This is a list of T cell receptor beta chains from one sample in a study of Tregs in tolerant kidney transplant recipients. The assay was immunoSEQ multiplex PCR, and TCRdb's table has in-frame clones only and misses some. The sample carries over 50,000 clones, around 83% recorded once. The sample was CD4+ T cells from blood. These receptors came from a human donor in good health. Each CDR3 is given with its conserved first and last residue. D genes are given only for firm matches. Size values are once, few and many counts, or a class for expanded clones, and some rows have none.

CDR3 DNA: TGCGCCAGCAGCCTTCCGGGACAGACCTTCTATGGCTACACCTTC
CDR3 protein: CASSLPGQTFYGYTF
V gene: TRBV4-1
J gene: TRBJ1-2
clone size: NA
D gene: TRBD1

CDR3 DNA: TGTGCCAGCACCCAGACGGGGGGTGGAGGCATGGATACGCAGTATTTT
CDR3 protein: CASTQTGGGGMDTQYF
V gene: TRBV11-3
J gene: TRBJ2-3
clone size: NA
D gene: TRBD2

CDR3 DNA: TGTGCCAGTAGTGGGACTAGCGGGAGGACGTACGAGCAGTACTTC
CDR3 protein: CASSGTSGRTYEQYF
V gene: TRBV19
J gene: TRBJ2-7
clone size: NA
D gene: TRBD2

CDR3 DNA: TGTGCCAGCAGCTTAGCGCCTAGCACAGATACGCAGTATTTT
CDR3 protein: CASSLAPSTDTQYF
V gene: TRBV11-3
J gene: TRBJ2-3
clone size: once
D gene: NA

CDR3 DNA: TGTGCCAGCAGATATACCGCTACTGCCCCGGAGACCCAGTACTTC
CDR3 protein: CASRYTATAPETQYF
V gene: TRBV11-2
J gene: TRBJ2-5
clone size: NA
D gene: NA

CDR3 DNA: TGTGCCAGCAGCTTAGTACCTGTCAACTCCTACGAGCAGTACTTC
CDR3 protein: CASSLVPVNSYEQYF
V gene: TRBV11-1
J gene: TRBJ2-7
clone size: NA
D gene: NA

CDR3 DNA: TGCGCCAGCAGCCGGGGGGCCCTAGCACGAGAGACCCAGTACTTC
CDR3 protein: CASSRGALARETQYF
V gene: TRBV4-1
J gene: TRBJ2-5
clone size: NA
D gene: NA

CDR3 DNA: TGCGCCAGCAGCACGGGACAGTATAATGGCTACACCTTC
CDR3 protein: CASSTGQYNGYTF
V gene: TRBV5-1
J gene: TRBJ1-2
clone size: NA
D gene: TRBD1

CDR3 DNA: TGTGCCAGCAGCTCTGCCGTGTTGGGCGGGAGGTCGGACATTCAGTACTTC
CDR3 protein: CASSSAVLGGRSDIQYF
V gene: TRBV7-9
J gene: TRBJ2-4
clone size: NA
D gene: TRBD2

CDR3 DNA: TGCGCCAGCAGCTTGGGCGGGGCGACTGAAGCTTTCTTT
CDR3 protein: CASSLGGATEAFF
V gene: TRBV5-1
J gene: TRBJ1-1
clone size: NA
D gene: NA

CDR3 DNA: TGTGCCAGCAGCGCTGGACCGGGAGTAGCCAAAAACATTCAGTACTTC
CDR3 protein: CASSAGPGVAKNIQYF
V gene: TRBV5-4
J gene: TRBJ2-4
clone size: once
D gene: NA

CDR3 DNA: TGTGCCAGCAGTCGAGCGGGAGGGCCCTCTGACAATGAGCAGTTCTTC
CDR3 protein: CASSRAGGPSDNEQFF
V gene: TRBV6-4
J gene: TRBJ2-1
clone size: many
D gene: TRBD2